This TCR beta chain stems from a study of T-cell reconstitution after alpha-beta-depleted transplantation in children. Germline V lookup: CDR1 MDHEN, CDR2 SYDVKM. V gave up 5 bases and J gave up 1 base, with 14 bases separating them. The CDR3 has 16 amino acids. As it was prepared, the TCRbeta library received unique molecular identifiers. TCRdb redid the calling of the PCR reads with MiXCR, one entry per CDR3 protein. The repertoire holds approximately 300,000 distinct CDR3 sequences, with 10% as singletons. Broader study findings: Once a year had passed after transplant, T-cell counts and diversity came mostly from newly produced T cells.

This clonotype was observed a handful of times. No antigen is known for it. The receptor was isolated from a boy younger than two with acute myeloid leukemia, due to receive a stem cell transplant. This specimen was PBMCs, taken before TCRalphabeta/CD19-depleted stem cell transplant. This chain links TRBV28 with TRBJ2-2, with D possibly TRBD2 on 5 matching bases. CDR3 DNA sequence: TGTGCCAGCAGTCCTTTTGGACGGGAGAACACCGGGGAGCTGTTTTTT. Protein: CASSPFGRENTGELFF.